The 29 T cell receptor beta chains in this list originate from one sample, sequenced in a study of control samples from healthy donors and cancer patients. Sequencing used immunoSEQ multiplex PCR; TCRdb keeps in-frame clones, though not all of them. The data contain more than 50,000 clones, over 75% of them singletons. The sample consisted of PBMCs. The receptors shown here come from a woman between 45 and 65 years old with colorectal cancer.

CDR3 amino acids: CASKDSLYEQYF. DNA of the CDR3: TGTGCCAGCAAGGACAGTCTTTACGAGCAGTACTTC. The V gene is TRBV28, the J gene TRBJ2-7; possible D gene TRBD1, 6 bases. Trimming cost V 7 bases and J 4 bases, with 11 bases left between them. Germline assignment: CDR1 MDHEN and CDR2 SYDVKM. The CDR3 totals 12 residues. Filled out from reference TRBV28 and TRBJ2-7, the complete variable domain reads DVKVTQSSRYLVKRTGEKVFLECVQDMDHENMFWYRQDPGLGLRLIYFSYDVKMKEKGDIPEGYSVSREKKERFSLILESASTNQTSMYLCASKDSLYEQYFGPGTRLTVT.

This chain connects TRBV29-1 to TRBJ2-1; D uncertain. V dropped 3 bases and J dropped 4 bases, with 7 bases sitting between them. Germline lookup yields CDR1 SQVTM and CDR2 ANQGSEA. CDR3 length: 12 residues. This chain's CDR3 is CSVDLGYNEQFF. The CDR3 nucleotides read TGCAGCGTTGATTTGGGGTACAATGAGCAGTTCTTC.

This chain uses TRBV5-1 with TRBJ2-3; 12 nucleotides line up with TRBD2. This CDR3 spans 16 amino acids. Germline V gene lookup returns CDR1 SGHRS and CDR2 YFSETQ. The ends lost 4 bases at V and 0 bases at J; junction bases unmatched: 3. Here the CDR3 reads CASSIGLAGSTDTQYF. The CDR3 nucleotides read TGCGCCAGCAGCATAGGACTAGCGGGGAGCACAGATACGCAGTATTTT.

The chain combines TRBV7-8 with TRBJ1-3; D gene unclear. Germline CDR1 is SGHVS and CDR2 is FQNEAQ. The CDR3 has 13 residues. Trimming cost V 4 bases and J 3 bases, with 7 bases left between them. CDR3: CASSSGLGNTIYF. CDR3 in DNA: TGTGCCAGCAGCTCCGGGCTTGGAAACACCATATATTTT.

The chain couples TRBV28 to TRBJ1-5, with 8 bases aligning to TRBD1. V gave up 5 bases and J gave up 7 bases; unmatched junction bases: 10. CDR3 size: 15 residues. CDR1 is MDHEN, CDR2 SYDVKM, per germline. CDR3 sequence reads: CASSLDRGRWQPQHF. In nucleotides, the CDR3 is TGTGCCAGCAGTCTAGACAGGGGACGGTGGCAGCCCCAGCATTTT.

This clone was counted once. The chain is built from TRBV5-4 and TRBJ2-1; either TRBD1 or TRBD2 may supply D (5 bases each). The germline CDR1 and CDR2 sequences are SGHNT and YYREEE (reference sequence). V lost 1 base to trimming and J lost 6 bases, with 14 bases between them. The CDR3 loop spans 15 amino acids. CDR3 amino acids: CASSLSGARGNEQFF. The CDR3 DNA reads as TGTGCCAGCAGCTTGTCCGGGGCCCGGGGCAATGAGCAGTTCTTC.

V is TRBV13 and J is TRBJ2-2; 12 bases align to TRBD2. The germline V gene has CDR1 PRHDT and CDR2 FYEKMQ (reference sequence). CDR3 length: 21 residues. Trimming at V came to 4 bases and at J to 9 bases, leaving 24 bases not matched to a gene. CDR3 sequence: CASSYRFSRTSGNFLSRELFF. CDR3 sequence (DNA): TGTGCCAGCAGCTACCGCTTCTCCCGGACTAGCGGGAATTTTCTATCCCGGGAGCTGTTTTTT.

This clone was seen only once. The chain employs TRBV28 and TRBJ2-1, with D unclear. The CDR3 spans 11 residues. From germline, CDR1 is MDHEN and CDR2 SYDVKM. Trimming took 5 bases from V and 10 from J, leaving 9 bases between them. The CDR3 coding sequence is TGTGCCAGCAGTCCTCTAGGGGAGCAGTTCTTC. As protein: CASSPLGEQFF. Full variable domain (remainder filled in from reference TRBV28 and TRBJ2-1): DVKVTQSSRYLVKRTGEKVFLECVQDMDHENMFWYRQDPGLGLRLIYFSYDVKMKEKGDIPEGYSVSREKKERFSLILESASTNQTSMYLCASSPLGEQFFGPGTRLTVL.

The CDR3 loop reads CASSPVRAGWNTEAFF. In DNA, the CDR3 is TGTGCCAGCAGCCCTGTACGGGCAGGTTGGAACACTGAAGCTTTCTTT. The V and J genes are TRBV5-4 and TRBJ1-1, with unresolved D. The CDR3 consists of 16 residues. V was trimmed by 4 bases and J by 1 base, leaving 17 bases between them. Germline CDR1 SGHNT, CDR2 YYREEE (reference sequence).

The J gene is TRBJ2-2, the V gene TRBV5-7; 8 bases agree with TRBD1. TRBV5-7 is annotated as an ORF whose role is uncertain. The CDR3 is made up of 14 amino acids. V lost 0 bases to trimming and J lost 7 bases; unmatched junction nucleotides: 2. CDR3 sequence: CASSLGTGLGELFF. CDR3 DNA sequence: TGTGCCAGCAGCTTGGGGACAGGGCTCGGGGAGCTGTTTTTT.

V and J are TRBV7-2 and TRBJ2-2; D is possibly TRBD2 (6 bases). Germline CDR1 is SGHTA and CDR2 is FQGNSA. CDR3 length: 17 amino acids. V was clipped by 1 base and J by 1 base, with 13 bases between them. CDR3 in DNA: TGTGCCAGCAGCTTAGTTGGGCCCGGGGGGAACACCGGGGAGCTGTTTTTT. Translating gives CASSLVGPGGNTGELFF.

The J gene is TRBJ1-6, the V gene TRBV5-8; 8 nucleotides line up with TRBD1. This CDR3 has 15 residues. The germline CDR1 and CDR2 sequences are SGHTS and YDEGEE. With 4 bases clipped from V and 9 bases from J, the junction kept 9 bases outside the gene matches. The CDR3, as DNA: TGTGCCAGCAGCGCCTACAGGGGGACCGGTTCACCCCTCCACTTT. Translated: CASSAYRGTGSPLHF.

This clone has just one count. This rearrangement joins TRBV3-1 (or the pseudogene TRBV3-2) to TRBJ2-5; unclear D gene. Germline loops: CDR1 LGHDT, CDR2 YNNKEL (reference sequence). V was clipped by 2 bases and J by 4 bases, with 14 bases between them. The length of the CDR3 is 15 residues. CDR3 nucleotide sequence: TGTGCCAGCAGCCAATGGTCGGCCGGAATAGAGACCCAGTACTTC. It yields the protein CASSQWSAGIETQYF.

The chain couples TRBV6-5 to TRBJ2-2, with TRBD1 as a possible D gene (6 bases). The germline V gene has CDR1 MNHEY and CDR2 SVGAGI. This CDR3 contains 14 residues. Trimming left V 8 bases short and J 7 bases short, with 17 bases between. CDR3 DNA sequence: TGTGCCAGCGGGCGGCAGGGGTGGGGCGGGGAGCTGTTTTTT. This codes for CASGRQGWGGELFF.

The CDR3 DNA reads TGTGCCAGCAGCCCATCACCGAGCGGTAACACCGGGGAGCTGTTTTTT. Amino acid sequence: CASSPSPSGNTGELFF. The chain links TRBV5-6 to TRBJ2-2, with D perhaps TRBD2 (5 bases). V lost 4 bases, J lost 2 bases, and 15 bases lay in between. The CDR3 covers 16 residues. From germline, CDR1 is SGHDT and CDR2 YYEEEE.

This clone showed up just once. V and J are TRBV6-6 and TRBJ1-1, with TRBD1 as a possible D gene (6 bases). In germline, CDR1 is MNHNY, CDR2 SVGAGI (reference sequence). The CDR3 spans 15 residues. Trimming removed 5 bases from V and 3 bases from J, with 16 bases in between. DNA for the CDR3: TGTGCCAGCAGTCCTCCGGGACAAACCTACACTGAAGCTTTCTTT. Residues: CASSPPGQTYTEAFF.

V and J are TRBV12-3 or TRBV12-4 and TRBJ1-1, with 7 bases identical to TRBD1. Trimming took 8 bases from V and 6 from J; bases not matched to a gene: 6. The CDR3 has 12 residues. CDR3 amino acids: CASAGTGAEAFF. The CDR3 DNA follows: TGTGCCAGCGCCGGAACAGGGGCTGAAGCTTTCTTT.

The V gene is TRBV29-1, the J gene TRBJ2-5, with D possibly being TRBD1 (8 bases). Trimming pared 3 bases from V and 7 bases from J, leaving 18 bases between. Germline CDR1 reads SQVTM; CDR2 reads ANQGSEA. CDR3 length equals 14 residues. CDR3 bases: TGCAGCGTTGAGGATAACAACAGGGGGGGGACCCAGTACTTC. Translation gives CSVEDNNRGGTQYF.

Here the CDR3 DNA reads TGTGCCAGCAGCCAAGCAGGGGATCGGGGAGAGACCCAGTACTTC. Protein: CASSQAGDRGETQYF. This rearrangement joins TRBV3-1 (or the pseudogene TRBV3-2) to TRBJ2-5; a weak D match, TRBD1 (6 bases). CDR3 size: 15 residues. V was trimmed by 1 base and J by 4 bases, leaving 13 bases between them. Germline-derived CDR1 and CDR2 are LGHDT and YNNKEL (reference sequence).

This chain links TRBV5-1 with TRBJ2-3; D remains ambiguous. V lost 0 bases, J lost 0 bases, and 8 bases lay in between. The germline gives CDR1 SGHRS, CDR2 YFSETQ. The CDR3 extends over 15 amino acids. CDR3 bases: TGCGCCAGCAGCTTGGCAGGTACTAGCACAGATACGCAGTATTTT. It is translated as CASSLAGTSTDTQYF.

The chain couples TRBV19 to TRBJ2-5; 9 bases agree with TRBD2. The trim removed 5 bases at V and 5 bases at J, leaving 9 bases unmatched. The CDR3 sequence is 15 residues long. The germline CDR1 and CDR2 sequences are LNHDA and SQIVND (reference sequence). CDR3 DNA: TGTGCCAGTAGTTCGTCTAGCGGGGAAGGGGAGACCCAGTACTTC. This translates into CASSSSSGEGETQYF. The variable domain in full, completed from reference TRBV19 and TRBJ2-5, reads DGGITQSPKYLFRKEGQNVTLSCEQNLNHDAMYWYRQDPGQGLRLIYYSQIVNDFQKGDIAEGYSVSREKKESFPLTVTSAQKNPTAFYLCASSSSSGEGETQYFGPGTRLLVL.

This sequence joins TRBV19 and TRBJ2-3, with 7 positions matching TRBD1. The CDR3 covers 14 residues. With V trimmed by 8 bases and J by 0 bases, 5 bases remained unmatched. CDR1 is LNHDA, CDR2 SQIVND, per germline (reference sequence). CDR3 DNA sequence: TGTGCCAGTGATGACAGGGCCAGCACAGATACGCAGTATTTT. Its translation: CASDDRASTDTQYF. Filled out from reference TRBV19 and TRBJ2-3, the complete variable domain reads DGGITQSPKYLFRKEGQNVTLSCEQNLNHDAMYWYRQDPGQGLRLIYYSQIVNDFQKGDIAEGYSVSREKKESFPLTVTSAQKNPTAFYLCASDDRASTDTQYFGPGTRLTVL.

This chain joins TRBV6-5 and TRBJ1-1; 12 nucleotides align to TRBD1. The V and J ends lost 6 bases and 4 bases, in that order; junction bases with no gene match: 3. Looked up from germline, CDR1 is MNHEY and CDR2 is SVGAGI. CDR3 length: 14 residues. This CDR3 reads CASRGQGASTEAFF. In DNA form, the CDR3 reads TGTGCCAGCAGGGGACAGGGGGCGAGCACTGAAGCTTTCTTT.

The sample holds a few counts of this clone. The V call is TRBV5-4, the J call TRBJ1-2; no clear D. V gave up 1 base and J gave up 2 bases, with 6 bases separating them. This CDR3 comprises 13 residues. CDR1 is SGHNT, CDR2 YYREEE, per germline (reference sequence). The CDR3 protein is CASSLPGNYGYTF. CDR3 nucleotides: TGTGCCAGCAGCTTGCCAGGCAACTATGGCTACACCTTC.

The rearrangement joins TRBV2 to TRBJ2-5; D is ambiguous. CDR1 and CDR2 from the germline V gene are SNHLY and FYNNEI. The V end was cut by 4 bases, the J end by 6 bases, with 6 bases between. The CDR3 contains 11 residues. The CDR3 DNA reads TGTGCCAGCAGTGTGGTAAAGACCCAGTACTTC. Protein product: CASSVVKTQYF.

This chain connects TRBV19 to TRBJ1-1; D unresolved. Germline lookup yields CDR1 LNHDA and CDR2 SQIVND (reference sequence). This CDR3 contains 14 residues. The V and J ends lost 4 bases and 5 bases respectively, with 14 bases between them. CDR3 region: CASSTGGVSTEAFF. DNA of the CDR3: TGTGCCAGTAGTACCGGCGGGGTATCGACTGAAGCTTTCTTT.

The rearrangement uses TRBV5-1 and TRBJ1-1, with a tentative D call TRBD1 (6 bases). V was pared by 4 bases and J by 5 bases, with 27 bases between. The CDR3 loop spans 18 amino acids. The germline V gene has CDR1 SGHRS and CDR2 YFSETQ. The CDR3: CASSPFAGGAYSRTEAFF. CDR3 DNA sequence: TGCGCCAGCAGCCCCTTCGCGGGGGGGGCCTACTCGAGGACTGAAGCTTTCTTT.

This chain uses TRBV7-7 with TRBJ1-5; D is unresolved. The CDR3 contains 16 residues. The V end was cut by 1 base, the J end by 2 bases, with 12 bases between. The germline V gene encodes CDR1 SSHAT and CDR2 FNYEAQ (reference sequence). The CDR3 protein is CASSLGSDDGNQPQHF. Written as DNA, the CDR3 is TGTGCCAGCAGCTTAGGCTCGGATGATGGCAATCAGCCCCAGCATTTT.

The genes are TRBV19 and TRBJ1-2, with D unclear. The CDR3 loop spans 15 amino acids. The V end was cut by 4 bases, the J end by 8 bases, with 20 bases between. Germline V gene lookup returns CDR1 LNHDA and CDR2 SQIVND (reference sequence). CDR3 amino acids: CASSTTEIAARGYTF. The CDR3 DNA reads TGTGCCAGTAGTACAACAGAAATTGCTGCGAGGGGCTACACCTTC.